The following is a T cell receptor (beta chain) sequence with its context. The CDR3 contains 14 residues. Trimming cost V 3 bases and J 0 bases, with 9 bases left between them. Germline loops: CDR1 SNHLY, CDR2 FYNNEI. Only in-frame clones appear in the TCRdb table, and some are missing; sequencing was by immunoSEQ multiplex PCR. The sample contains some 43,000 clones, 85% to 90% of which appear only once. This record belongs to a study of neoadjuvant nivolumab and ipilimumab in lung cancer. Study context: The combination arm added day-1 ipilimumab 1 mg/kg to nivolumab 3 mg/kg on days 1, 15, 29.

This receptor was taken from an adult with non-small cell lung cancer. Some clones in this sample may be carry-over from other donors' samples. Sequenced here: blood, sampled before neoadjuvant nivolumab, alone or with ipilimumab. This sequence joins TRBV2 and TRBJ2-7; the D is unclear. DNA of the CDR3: TGTGCCAGCAGTGAGAGGCCGAGCTCCTACGAGCAGTACTTC. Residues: CASSERPSSYEQYF.